This T cell receptor (beta chain) was sequenced during a study of T-cell memory formation after mild COVID-19 listed by TCRdb under 2021. The study in broad terms: TCR sequence clusters from the two donors were found to be largely donor specific. T-cell clones expanding and contracting after mild COVID-19 in a couple of donors were tracked by longitudinal TCRalpha and TCRbeta repertoire sequencing. Two young, previously healthy adult volunteers made up the cohort, one male and one female. Overall study results and their limits: Only a couple of mild cases were covered by the study, and larger cohorts that include severe cases with pre-infection samples were considered necessary. The second-wave clones that peaked on day 37 were not confirmed to be SARS-CoV-2 specific. Contracting CD4+ clones turned up mainly in the CM and EM memory subsets, whereas EMRA was where CD8+ clones were enriched. From day 15 to 85, contracting clones showed balanced CD4/CD8 phenotypes, whereas a second wave of clones that expanded from day 15 to 37 leaned towards CD4+. Some responding clones were found in pre-infection memory, which suggests that pre-existing cross-reactive memory T cells took part in the SARS-CoV-2 response.

In its sample, this clonotype was seen a few times. What antigen it recognizes has not been identified. Base quality data are lacking; no much larger clone is found one base away. Sequencing was carried out with an Illumina NovaSeq 6000. Using 5'RACE with constant-segment primers, TCRalpha and TCRbeta cDNA libraries were constructed, with sample barcodes and unique molecular identifiers added in the process. RNA was extracted from every sample with Trizol reagent. The libraries were amplified in two PCR steps, and the second step added a second sample barcode and Illumina TruSeq adapters. Sequencing of the libraries was done on an Illumina NovaSeq, producing 2 x 150 bp paired-end reads. The paper's processing steps were these. Reads were demultiplexed and collapsed into UMI-guided consensus sequences with migec v1.2.7. With mixcr v2.1.11, UMI consensuses were aligned to TRA and TRB V and J templates and assembled into clonotypes. A clonotype was counted as expanded or contracted only when both edgeR and NoisET called the clonotype significant, with the noise models trained on biological replicates. For edgeR calls, a false discovery rate-adjusted p below 0.01 and a log2 fold-change threshold of 1 were applied. As an exploratory analysis of dynamics, max-normalized trajectories of the 1000 most abundant clonotypes were examined by PCA with hierarchical clustering. The CD4 or CD8 phenotype of responding clones was assigned using the separately sequenced CD4+ and CD8+ repertoires. In-frame beta chains were kept once TCRdb had trimmed the public reads at Q25 with fastp and called clones with MiXCR. Entries that share a CDR3 protein sequence are merged under the most common genes and DNA. TCRdb's processing, not the authors', yielded these V and J calls. This sample has fewer than 50,000 distinct CDR3 sequences in its table, and 7.3% of those were observed once. Approximately 1.5% of the sample lies in the top ten.

Ficoll-Paque density gradient centrifugation was the method used to isolate PBMCs. CDR1 and CDR2, looked up from the germline V gene, are LGHNA and YSLEER. Trimming costs V 6 bases and J 4 bases, and their ends lie 14 bases apart. From the cysteine up to the phenylalanine, the CDR3 has a length of 14 residues. Of the read, only the CDR3 DNA is kept; its 42 bases are in frame from base 1. The TCR comes from a young man who had mild COVID-19 (a few samples of this study predate the infection). The sample titles of this study are shuffled in the database, so cell type and time point are left out; the donor was told from shared clones. The rearrangement joined TRBV4-3 to TRBJ2-3, with no reliable assignment of the D segment. The specimen was PBMCs or a T cell subset sorted from them (not recorded which). The CDR3 protein sequence reads: CASSPLPNADTQYF. The DNA reads TGCGCCAGCAGTCCTCTCCCTAACGCAGATACGCAGTATTTT.